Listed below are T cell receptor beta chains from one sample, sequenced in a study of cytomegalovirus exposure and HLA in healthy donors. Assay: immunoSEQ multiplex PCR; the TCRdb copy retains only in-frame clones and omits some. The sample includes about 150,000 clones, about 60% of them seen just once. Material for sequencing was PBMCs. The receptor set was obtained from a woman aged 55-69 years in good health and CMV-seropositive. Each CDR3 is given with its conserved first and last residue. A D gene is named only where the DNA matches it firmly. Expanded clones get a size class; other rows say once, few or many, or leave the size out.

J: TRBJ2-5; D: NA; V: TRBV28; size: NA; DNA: TGTGCCAGCAGTTGGGGATCTGGGGTCCTGGGGCACCAAGAGACCCAGTACTTC; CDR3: CASSWGSGVLGHQETQYF
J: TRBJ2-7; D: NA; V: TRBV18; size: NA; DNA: TGTGCCAGCTCACCGGACAGAACTTACTACGAGCAGTACTTC; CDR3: CASSPDRTYYEQYF
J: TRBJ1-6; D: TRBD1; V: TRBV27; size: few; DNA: TGTGCCAGCAGAACACAGGGGAATAATTCACCCCTCCACTTT; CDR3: CASRTQGNNSPLHF
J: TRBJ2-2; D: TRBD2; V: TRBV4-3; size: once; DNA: TGCGCCAGCAGCCGGGCGGGAGACACCGGGGAGCTGTTTTTT; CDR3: CASSRAGDTGELFF
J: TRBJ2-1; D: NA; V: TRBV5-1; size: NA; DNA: TGCGCCAGCAGCAGGCGACAGAACAATGAGCAGTTCTTC; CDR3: CASSRRQNNEQFF
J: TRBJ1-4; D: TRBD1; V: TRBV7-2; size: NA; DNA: TGTGCCAGCAGCCTTGGGTGGGGACAGGGGACTAATGAAAAACTGTTTTTT; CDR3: CASSLGWGQGTNEKLFF
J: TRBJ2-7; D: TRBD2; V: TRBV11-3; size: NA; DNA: TGTGCCAGCAGCTCGGGACTAGCCCTGAGCGAGCAGTACTTC; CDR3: CASSSGLALSEQYF
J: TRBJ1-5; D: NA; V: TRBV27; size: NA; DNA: TGTGCCAGCAGACCCCAGGGTGAGGACAATCAGCCCCAGCATTTT; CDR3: CASRPQGEDNQPQHF
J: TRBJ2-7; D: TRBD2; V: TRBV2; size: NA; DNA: TGTGCCAGCAGTATACGGGACTATGGGATTGAGCAGTACTTC; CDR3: CASSIRDYGIEQYF
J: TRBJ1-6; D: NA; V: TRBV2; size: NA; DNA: TGTGCCAGCAGTGGGGAGGCCGATGGGGTGTCTTCACCCCTCCACTTT; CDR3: CASSGEADGVSSPLHF
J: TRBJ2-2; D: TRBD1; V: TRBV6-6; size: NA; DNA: TGTGCCAGCAGTTACTCCCCAGGGGGCACCGGGGAGCTGTTTTTT; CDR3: CASSYSPGGTGELFF
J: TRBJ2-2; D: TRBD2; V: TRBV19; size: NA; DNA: TGTGCCAGTAGTAGGTGGGCTAGCGGAACGAACACCGGGGAGCTGTTTTTT; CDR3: CASSRWASGTNTGELFF
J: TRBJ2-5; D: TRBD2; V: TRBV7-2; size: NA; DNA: TGTGCCAGCAGCTTAGCTCCCCTAGCGGGAAGGAGGGAGACCCAGTACTTC; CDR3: CASSLAPLAGRRETQYF
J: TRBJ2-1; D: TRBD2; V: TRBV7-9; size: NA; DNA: TGTGCCAGCAGCGGGACTAGCGGGAGGTTGGATGAGCAGTTCTTC; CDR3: CASSGTSGRLDEQFF
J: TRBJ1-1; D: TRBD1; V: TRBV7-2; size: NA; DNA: TGTGCCAGCAGCCCCGGACAGGGCCGTCTGAACACTGAAGCTTTCTTT; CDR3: CASSPGQGRLNTEAFF
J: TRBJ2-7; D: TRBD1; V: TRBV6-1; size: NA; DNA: TGTGCCAGCAGGCCCGGGACAGGGCCTTACGAGCAGTACTTC; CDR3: CASRPGTGPYEQYF
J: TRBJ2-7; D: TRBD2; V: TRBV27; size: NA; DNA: TGTGCCAGCAGTTTCCAGACTAGCGGGGGATTTTACGAGCAGTACTTC; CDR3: CASSFQTSGGFYEQYF
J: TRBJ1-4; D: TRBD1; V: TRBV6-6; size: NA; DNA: TGTGCCAGCAGTTACGCCGCTCAGGGGGGTGAAAAACTGTTTTTT; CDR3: CASSYAAQGGEKLFF
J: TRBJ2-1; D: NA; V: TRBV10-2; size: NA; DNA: TGCGCCAGCAGTAACGGAGATGAGCAGTTCTTC; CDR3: CASSNGDEQFF
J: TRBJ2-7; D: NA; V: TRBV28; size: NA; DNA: TGTGCCAGCAGTTTGGAGGGGTTGAGGGAGCAGTACTTC; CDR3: CASSLEGLREQYF
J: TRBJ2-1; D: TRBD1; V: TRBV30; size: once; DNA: TGTGCCTGGAGTGGCTCAGGGGGCACGGGGTCCTACAATGAGCAGTTCTTC; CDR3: CAWSGSGGTGSYNEQFF
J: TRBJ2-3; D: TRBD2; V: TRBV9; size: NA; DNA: TGTGCCAGCAGCGCCGATCGGGACTACAGCACAGATACGCAGTATTTT; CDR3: CASSADRDYSTDTQYF
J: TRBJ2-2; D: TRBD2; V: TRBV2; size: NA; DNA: TGTGCCAGCTCCCGGGGGGAATCGGGGGAGCTGTTTTTT; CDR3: CASSRGESGELFF
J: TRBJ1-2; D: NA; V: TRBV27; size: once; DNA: TGTGCCAGCAGTTCGCGACATAACTATGGCTACACCTTC; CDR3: CASSSRHNYGYTF
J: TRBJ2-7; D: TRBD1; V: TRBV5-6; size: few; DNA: TGTGCCAGCAGCACCCAGACAGGGCTGGGCGAGCAGTACTTC; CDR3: CASSTQTGLGEQYF
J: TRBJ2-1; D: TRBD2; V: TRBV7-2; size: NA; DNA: TGTGCCAGCAGCATCGCGACTAGCGGGAGAGGCAATGAGCAGTTCTTC; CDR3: CASSIATSGRGNEQFF
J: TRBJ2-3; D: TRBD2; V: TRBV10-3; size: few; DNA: TGTGCCATCAGTCCCCTACTAGCGGGAGGGAGCACAGATACGCAGTATTTT; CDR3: CAISPLLAGGSTDTQYF
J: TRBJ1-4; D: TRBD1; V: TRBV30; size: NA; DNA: TGTGCCTTCTCGGACAGGGGGGAAAAACTGTTTTTT; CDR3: CAFSDRGEKLFF
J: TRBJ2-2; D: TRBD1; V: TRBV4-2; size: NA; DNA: TGTGCCAGCAGCCAAGAGGGGACAGGGGTGAGCGGGGAGCTGTTTTTT; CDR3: CASSQEGTGVSGELFF
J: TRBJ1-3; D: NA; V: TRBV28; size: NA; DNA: TGTGCCAGCAGTTTCAGATCTGGAAACACCATATATTTT; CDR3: CASSFRSGNTIYF
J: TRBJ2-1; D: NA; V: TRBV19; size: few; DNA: TGTGCCAGTAGTCCCCTTTCCGGGACACCCCAGTTCTTC; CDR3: CASSPLSGTPQFF
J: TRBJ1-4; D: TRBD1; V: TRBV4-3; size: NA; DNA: TGCGCCAGCAGCCTTGTACAGGGGGTGAATGAAAAACTGTTTTTT; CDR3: CASSLVQGVNEKLFF
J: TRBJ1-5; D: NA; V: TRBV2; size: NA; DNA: TGTGCCAGCAGTGATCATAGGGGGAAGGTCGGCAATCAGCCCCAGCATTTT; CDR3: CASSDHRGKVGNQPQHF
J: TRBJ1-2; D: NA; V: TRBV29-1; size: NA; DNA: TGCAGCGTTGTACAGGGCCTATTCTACACCTTC; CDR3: CSVVQGLFYTF
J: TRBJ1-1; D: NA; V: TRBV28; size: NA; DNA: TGTGCCAGCAGTTCCATGGTAGATGAAGCTTTCTTT; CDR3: CASSSMVDEAFF
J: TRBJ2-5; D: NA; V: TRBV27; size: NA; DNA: TGTGCCAGCAGTTTTAGGGGTGTGACCCAGTACTTC; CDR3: CASSFRGVTQYF
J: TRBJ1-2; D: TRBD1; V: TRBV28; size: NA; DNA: TGTGCCAGCAGTTTAAATCGAGACAGGGCGGGGTATGGCTACACCTTC; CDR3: CASSLNRDRAGYGYTF
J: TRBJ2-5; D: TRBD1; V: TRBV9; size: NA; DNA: TGTGCCAGCAGCGTAGGTCCATCCTACAGGGGAGAGACCCAGTACTTC; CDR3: CASSVGPSYRGETQYF
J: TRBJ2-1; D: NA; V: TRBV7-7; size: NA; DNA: TGTGCTAGCAGCTTAGAAGGGGCTAGTCCCAATGAGCAGTTCTTC; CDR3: CASSLEGASPNEQFF
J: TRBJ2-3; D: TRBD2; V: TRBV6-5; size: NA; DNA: TGTGCCAGCAGTTACTCGGCGGGAGCAATAGATACGCAGTATTTT; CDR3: CASSYSAGAIDTQYF
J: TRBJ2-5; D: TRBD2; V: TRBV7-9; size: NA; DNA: TGTGCCAGCAGCGCAAGGACTAGCGGAGAGACCCAGTACTTC; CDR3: CASSARTSGETQYF
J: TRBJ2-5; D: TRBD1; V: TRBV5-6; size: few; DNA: TGTGCCAGCAGCTTTGACAGGGACCCCCTTTTCGAGACCCAGTACTTC; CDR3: CASSFDRDPLFETQYF
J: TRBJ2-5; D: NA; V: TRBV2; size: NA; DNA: TGTGCCAGCAGTGGGCTAGAAGAGACCCAGTACTTC; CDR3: CASSGLEETQYF
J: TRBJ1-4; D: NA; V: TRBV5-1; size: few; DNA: TGCGCCAGCAGCGCGGGGTCCGCAACTAATGAAAAACTGTTTTTT; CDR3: CASSAGSATNEKLFF
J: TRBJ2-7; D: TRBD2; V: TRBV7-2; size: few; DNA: TGTGCCAGCAGCCAACAGCCCGGGAGGCCCTACGAGCAGTACTTC; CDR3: CASSQQPGRPYEQYF
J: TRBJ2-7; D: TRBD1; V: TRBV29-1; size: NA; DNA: TGCAGCGCCGTCGGGACAGGGGGGTACTATGAGCAGTACTTC; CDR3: CSAVGTGGYYEQYF
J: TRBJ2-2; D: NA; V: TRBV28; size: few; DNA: TGTGCCAGCAGGGGGCAATACACCGGGGAGCTGTTTTTT; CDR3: CASRGQYTGELFF
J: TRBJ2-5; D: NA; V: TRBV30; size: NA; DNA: TGTGCCTGGAGCGACGACACCGTCGGACAGTACTTC; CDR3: CAWSDDTVGQYF
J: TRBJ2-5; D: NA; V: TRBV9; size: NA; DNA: TGTGCCAGCAGCGTAGATTTAGGAAATCGGGCCCAGTACTTC; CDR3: CASSVDLGNRAQYF
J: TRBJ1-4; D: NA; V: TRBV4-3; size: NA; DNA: TGCGCCAGCAGCCAAGAGGTGGGAGCAACTAATGAAAAACTGTTTTTT; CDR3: CASSQEVGATNEKLFF
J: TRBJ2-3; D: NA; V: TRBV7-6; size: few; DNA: TGTGCCAGCAGCCCCCGCTATAGCACAGATACGCAGTATTTT; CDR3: CASSPRYSTDTQYF
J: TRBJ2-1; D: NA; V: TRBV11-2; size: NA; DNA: TGTGCCAGCAGCCCCCGGAGGAATGAGCAGTTCTTC; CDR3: CASSPRRNEQFF
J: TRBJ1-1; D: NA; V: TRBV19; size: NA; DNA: TGTGCCAGTAGTATATCCGGGAACACTGAAGCTTTCTTT; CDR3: CASSISGNTEAFF
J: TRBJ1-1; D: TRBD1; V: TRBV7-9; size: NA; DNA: TGTGCCAGCAGCCATGCCCGGACAGGGAGGAACACTGAAGCTTTCTTT; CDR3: CASSHARTGRNTEAFF
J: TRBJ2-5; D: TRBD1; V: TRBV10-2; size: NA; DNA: TGCGCCAGCAGTGCCCGACAGGGGGCCGAGGAGACCCAGTACTTC; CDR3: CASSARQGAEETQYF
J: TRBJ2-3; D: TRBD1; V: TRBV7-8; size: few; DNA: TGTGCCAGCAGCTTAGCGCGCCGCCAGGGGGATATCGCAGATACGCAGTATTTT; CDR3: CASSLARRQGDIADTQYF
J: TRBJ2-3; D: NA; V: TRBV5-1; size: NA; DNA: TGCGCCAGCAGCTTGACTCCAGATACGCAGTATTTT; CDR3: CASSLTPDTQYF
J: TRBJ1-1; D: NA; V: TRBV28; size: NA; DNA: TGTGCCAGCAGGACACAGGAGATGAACACTGAAGCTTTCTTT; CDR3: CASRTQEMNTEAFF
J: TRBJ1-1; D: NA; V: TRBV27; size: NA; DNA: TGTGCCAGCAGTCCAGAGCGGGGTGGGAGGGGTAACACTGAAGCTTTCTTT; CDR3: CASSPERGGRGNTEAFF
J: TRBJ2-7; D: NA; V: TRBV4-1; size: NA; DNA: TGCGCCAGCAGCCAAGATAGGGCAGGAGGGTCCTACGAGCAGTACTTC; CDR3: CASSQDRAGGSYEQYF